This T cell receptor (beta chain) stems from a study of a mutant IDH1 vaccine in newly diagnosed glioma. After removal of 2 bases from V and 4 bases from J, the junction contained 5 bases not matched to a gene. Germline CDR1 is MNHEY and CDR2 is SVGAGI. This CDR3 has 15 amino acids. Time point: week 5, during vaccination. Each dose delivered 300 ug of mutant IDH1 20-mer peptide subcutaneously with imiquimod. For this clone: Its antigen is unknown.

Sequencing used immunoSEQ multiplex PCR; TCRdb keeps in-frame clones, though not all of them. The sample includes 39,000 or so clones, around three quarters of them seen just once. The J gene is TRBJ1-2, the V gene TRBV6-5, with 9 positions matching TRBD1. The specimen was PBMCs, collected from a glioma patient whose treatment included an IDH1 peptide vaccine. The receptor's source is a man aged 40-55 years with glioma. The DNA for the CDR3 is TGTGCCAGCAGTTACACCGGGACAGGGACCTATGGCTACACCTTC. It yields the protein CASSYTGTGTYGYTF.